A single T cell receptor (beta chain) is shown here with its context. Germline lookup yields CDR1 SGHNT and CDR2 YENEEA. The ends were cut back, 7 bases at V and 1 base at J, with 11 bases in the middle. This CDR3 is built from 14 residues. These data belong to a study of lymphopenia after photon versus proton radiotherapy. The protocol was immunoSEQ multiplex PCR, while the TCRdb copy is restricted to in-frame clones and leaves out a portion. The repertoire includes about 58,000 clones, 84% of them detected once, and about 2% sits in the top ten. This chain uses TRBV11-3 with TRBJ1-3; weak D call: TRBD1 (6 bases). The origin of this receptor is a man in his sixties with pancreatic cancer. Sequencing used peripheral blood, obtained from a patient treated with proton-based radiotherapy. CDR3 sequence reads: CASNQRGSGNTIYF. The CDR3 region has the DNA TGTGCCAGCAATCAAAGGGGGTCTGGAAACACCATATATTTT.